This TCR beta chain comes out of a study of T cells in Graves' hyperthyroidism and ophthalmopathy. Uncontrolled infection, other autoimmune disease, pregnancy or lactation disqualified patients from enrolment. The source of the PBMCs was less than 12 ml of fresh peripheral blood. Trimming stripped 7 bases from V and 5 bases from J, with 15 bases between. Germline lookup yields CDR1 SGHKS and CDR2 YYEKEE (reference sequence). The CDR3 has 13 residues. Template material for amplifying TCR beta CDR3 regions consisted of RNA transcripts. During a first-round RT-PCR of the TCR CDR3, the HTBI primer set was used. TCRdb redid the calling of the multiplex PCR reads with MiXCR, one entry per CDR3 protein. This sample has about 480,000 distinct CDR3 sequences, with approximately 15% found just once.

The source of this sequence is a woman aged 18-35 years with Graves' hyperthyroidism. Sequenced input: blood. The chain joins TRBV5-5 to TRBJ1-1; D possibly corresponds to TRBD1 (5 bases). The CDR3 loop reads CASLQDGGTEAFF. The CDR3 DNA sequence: TGTGCCAGCCTTCAAGACGGGGGGACTGAAGCTTTCTTT.